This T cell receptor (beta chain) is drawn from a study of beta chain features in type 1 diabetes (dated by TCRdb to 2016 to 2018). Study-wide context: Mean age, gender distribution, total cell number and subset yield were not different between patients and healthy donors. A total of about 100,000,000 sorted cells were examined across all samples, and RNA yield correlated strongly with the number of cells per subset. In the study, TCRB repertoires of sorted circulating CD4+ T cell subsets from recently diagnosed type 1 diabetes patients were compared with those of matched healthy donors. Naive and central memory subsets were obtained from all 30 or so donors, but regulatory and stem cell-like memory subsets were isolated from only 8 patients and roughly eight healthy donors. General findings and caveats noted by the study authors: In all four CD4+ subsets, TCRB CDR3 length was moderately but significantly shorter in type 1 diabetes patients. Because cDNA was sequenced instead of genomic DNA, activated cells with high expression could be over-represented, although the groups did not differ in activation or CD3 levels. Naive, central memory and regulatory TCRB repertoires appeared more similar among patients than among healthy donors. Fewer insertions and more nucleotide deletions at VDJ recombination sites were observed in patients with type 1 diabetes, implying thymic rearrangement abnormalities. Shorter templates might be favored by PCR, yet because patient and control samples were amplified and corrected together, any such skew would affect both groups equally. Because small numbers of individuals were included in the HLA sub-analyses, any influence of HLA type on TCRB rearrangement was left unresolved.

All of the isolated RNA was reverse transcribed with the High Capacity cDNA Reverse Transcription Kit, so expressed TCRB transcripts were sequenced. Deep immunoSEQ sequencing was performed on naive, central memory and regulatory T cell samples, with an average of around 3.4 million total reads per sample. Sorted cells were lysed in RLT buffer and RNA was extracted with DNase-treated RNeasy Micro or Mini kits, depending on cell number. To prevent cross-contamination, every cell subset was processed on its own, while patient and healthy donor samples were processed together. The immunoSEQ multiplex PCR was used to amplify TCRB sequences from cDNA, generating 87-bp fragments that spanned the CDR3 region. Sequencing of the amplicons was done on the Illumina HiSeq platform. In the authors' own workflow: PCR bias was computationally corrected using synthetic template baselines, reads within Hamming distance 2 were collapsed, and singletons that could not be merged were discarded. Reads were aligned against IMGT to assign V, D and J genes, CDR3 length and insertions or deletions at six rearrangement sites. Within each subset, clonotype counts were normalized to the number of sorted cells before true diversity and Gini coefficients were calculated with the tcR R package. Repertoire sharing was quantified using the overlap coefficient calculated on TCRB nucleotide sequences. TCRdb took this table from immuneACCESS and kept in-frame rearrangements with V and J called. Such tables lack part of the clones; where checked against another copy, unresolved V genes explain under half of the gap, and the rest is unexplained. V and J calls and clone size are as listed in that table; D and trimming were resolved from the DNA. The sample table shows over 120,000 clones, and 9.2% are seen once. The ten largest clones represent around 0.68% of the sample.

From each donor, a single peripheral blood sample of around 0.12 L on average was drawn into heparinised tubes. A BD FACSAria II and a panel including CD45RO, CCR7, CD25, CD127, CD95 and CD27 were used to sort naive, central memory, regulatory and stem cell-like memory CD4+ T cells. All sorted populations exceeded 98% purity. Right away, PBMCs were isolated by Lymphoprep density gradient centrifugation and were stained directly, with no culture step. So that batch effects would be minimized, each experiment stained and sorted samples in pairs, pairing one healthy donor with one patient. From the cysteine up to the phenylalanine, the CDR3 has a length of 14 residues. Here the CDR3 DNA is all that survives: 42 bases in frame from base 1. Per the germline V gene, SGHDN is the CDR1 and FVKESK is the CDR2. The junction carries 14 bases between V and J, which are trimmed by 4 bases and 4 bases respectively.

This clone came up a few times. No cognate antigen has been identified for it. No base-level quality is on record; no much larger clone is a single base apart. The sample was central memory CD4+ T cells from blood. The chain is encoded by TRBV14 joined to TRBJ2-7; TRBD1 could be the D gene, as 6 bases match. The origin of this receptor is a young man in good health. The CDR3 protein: CASSPRLGAYEQYF. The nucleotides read TGTGCCAGCAGCCCACGTCTGGGGGCTTACGAGCAGTACTTC.